This T cell receptor beta chain was identified during a study of cytomegalovirus exposure and HLA in healthy donors. Primers: 60 Vbeta forward and 13 Jbeta reverse. Repertoires were generated with immunoSEQ multiplex PCR, while TCRdb's copy carries only in-frame clones and drops some. This table has roughly 130,000 clones, about 73% appearing once. As for this clone: Its antigen is unidentified.

Overall study findings and caveats: Cytomegalovirus-associated status was assigned to fewer than 200 TCR beta chains. In an earlier analysis, in roughly 600 donors, most V segments appeared productive either ~87% or ~30% of the time. In a later analysis, common viral pathogens appeared linked to several of the most significant clusters. Because they were indistinguishable, some V segments, including TRBV6-2 and TRBV6-3, were excluded.

The CDR3 contains 14 residues. Germline V gives CDR1 SGHKS, CDR2 YYEKEE (reference sequence). The V segment lost 4 bases and the J segment 6 bases; nucleotides outside the gene matches: 7. This sequence was found in a woman in her 40s in good health and CMV-seropositive. V gene TRBV5-5 combines with J gene TRBJ2-7; 10 bases are a match to TRBD2. Specimen: PBMCs. The CDR3 DNA is TGTGCCAGCAGCCTCCTAGCGGGAGCCTCCGAGCAGTACTTC. It encodes CASSLLAGASEQYF.